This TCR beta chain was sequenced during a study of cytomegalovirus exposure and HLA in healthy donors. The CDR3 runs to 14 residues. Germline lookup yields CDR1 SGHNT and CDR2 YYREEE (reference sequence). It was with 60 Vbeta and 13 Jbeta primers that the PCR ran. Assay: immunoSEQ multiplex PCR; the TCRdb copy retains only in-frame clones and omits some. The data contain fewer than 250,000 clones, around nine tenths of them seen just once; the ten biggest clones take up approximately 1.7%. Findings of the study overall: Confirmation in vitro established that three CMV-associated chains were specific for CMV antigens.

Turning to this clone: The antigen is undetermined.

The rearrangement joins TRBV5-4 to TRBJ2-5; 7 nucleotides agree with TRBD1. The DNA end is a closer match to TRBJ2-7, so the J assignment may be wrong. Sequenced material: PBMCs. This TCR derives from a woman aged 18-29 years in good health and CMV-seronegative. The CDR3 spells CASSTPTGSYEQYF. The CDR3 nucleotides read TGTGCCAGCAGCACCCCGACAGGGTCCTACGAGCAGTACTTC.